The rows below give T cell receptor beta chains drawn from one sample of a study of T cells in Graves' hyperthyroidism and ophthalmopathy. MiXCR, run by TCRdb on the multiplex PCR reads, gives a single entry per CDR3 protein. The profile shows 500,000 to 750,000 distinct CDR3 sequences, 11% to 15% of them singletons. Material for sequencing was blood. Source of these receptors: a woman aged 18 to 35 with Graves' ophthalmopathy. CDR3s include the opening cysteine and the closing phenylalanine or tryptophan. D genes are given only for firm matches. Where a row states a size, it is once, few, many or the class of an expanded clone; other rows omit it.

v_gene	abundance	len	d_gene	j_gene	CDR3aa	CDR3nt
TRBV2	.	12	.	TRBJ1-4	CASTNRDEKLFF	TGTGCCAGCACTAACAGGGATGAAAAACTGTTTTTT
TRBV6-5	.	17	TRBD2	TRBJ2-4	CASSYPSGRAEVNIQYF	TGTGCCAGCAGTTACCCCAGCGGGAGGGCGGAAGTAAACATTCAGTACTTC
TRBV4-3	few	14	TRBD1	TRBJ1-1	CASSHRQGNTEAFF	TGCGCCAGCAGCCACAGACAGGGGAACACTGAAGCTTTCTTT
TRBV13	many	15	.	TRBJ1-2	CASSTAADNYYGYTF	TGTGCCAGCAGCACAGCTGCGGACAACTACTATGGCTACACCTTC
TRBV7-9	many	14	TRBD1	TRBJ2-7	CASSLQQGNYEQYF	TGTGCCAGCAGCCTACAACAGGGGAACTACGAGCAGTACTTC
TRBV28	.	15	.	TRBJ2-3	CASSYESSATDTQYF	TGTGCCAGCAGTTACGAGTCTAGCGCCACAGATACGCAGTATTTT
TRBV6-5	.	15	TRBD1	TRBJ1-2	CASSYSTGTGYGYTF	TGTGCCAGCAGTTACTCAACCGGGACAGGCTATGGCTACACCTTC
TRBV30	many	15	TRBD2	TRBJ2-5	CAWSPSGTSEETQYF	TGTGCCTGGAGTCCTTCCGGGACTAGTGAAGAGACCCAGTACTTC
TRBV7-9	many	15	.	TRBJ2-7	CASNPDRSPSYEQYF	TGTGCCAGCAATCCAGACCGATCCCCCTCCTACGAGCAGTACTTC
TRBV11-1	many	17	TRBD2	TRBJ2-1	CASSRPLGLAGESEQFF	TGTGCCAGCAGTAGACCCCTGGGACTAGCGGGAGAGAGTGAGCAGTTCTTC
TRBV12-3/TRBV12-4	many	16	TRBD2	TRBJ2-1	CASSLMAGTSESEQFF	TGTGCCAGCAGTTTAATGGCCGGGACTAGTGAATCTGAGCAGTTCTTC
TRBV6-1	.	14	TRBD1	TRBJ1-4	CASSLRGKAEKLFF	TGTGCCAGCAGCCTCAGGGGGAAGGCGGAAAAACTGTTTTTT
TRBV20-1	few	16	TRBD2	TRBJ2-1	CSARDLLAGFGNEQFF	TGCAGTGCTAGAGATCTCCTAGCGGGATTCGGCAATGAGCAGTTCTTC
TRBV19	few	14	.	TRBJ2-5	CASSHRDHEETQYF	TGTGCCAGTAGTCACCGGGATCATGAGGAGACCCAGTACTTC
TRBV20-1	many	15	TRBD2	TRBJ2-7	CSATPGRGVPYEQYF	TGCAGTGCTACCCCCGGGAGGGGCGTACCCTACGAGCAGTACTTC
TRBV6-4	many	16	.	TRBJ1-1	CASSEARGRLNTEAFF	TGTGCCAGCAGTGAAGCTCGGGGCAGGCTGAACACTGAAGCTTTCTTT
TRBV7-2	many	13	.	TRBJ1-2	CASSQPQLSGYTF	TGTGCCAGCAGCCAGCCCCAACTCTCTGGCTACACCTTC
TRBV20-1	many	15	TRBD1	TRBJ1-6	CSARRRQGANSPLHF	TGCAGTGCTAGACGCCGACAGGGGGCGAATTCACCCCTCCACTTT
TRBV20-1	many	14	TRBD1	TRBJ1-5	CSAREDRGNQPQHF	TGCAGTGCTAGAGAGGACAGGGGTAATCAGCCCCAGCATTTT
TRBV20-1	many	12	.	TRBJ2-3	CSAYRVTDTQYF	TGCAGTGCTTACAGGGTTACAGATACGCAGTATTTT
TRBV6-1	few	12	.	TRBJ2-1	CASLASHNEQFF	TGTGCCAGCTTGGCTTCCCACAATGAGCAGTTCTTC
TRBV6-5	many	14	.	TRBJ2-3	CASSYSWRGDTQYF	TGTGCCAGCAGTTACTCGTGGCGGGGAGATACGCAGTATTTT
TRBV19	.	14	.	TRBJ1-5	CASTDFYSNQPQHF	TGTGCCTCGACAGATTTTTATAGCAATCAGCCCCAGCATTTT
TRBV30	.	14	TRBD1	TRBJ2-7	CAWSVMGQGWEQYF	TGTGCCTGGAGTGTAATGGGACAGGGGTGGGAGCAGTACTTC
TRBV12-3/TRBV12-4	many	11	.	TRBJ2-2	CASKDTGELFF	TGTGCCAGCAAGGACACCGGGGAGCTGTTTTTT
TRBV6-1	few	17	.	TRBJ2-1	CASSLGPGTAGIGEQFF	TGTGCCAGCAGCCTTGGCCCAGGGACTGCCGGAATTGGTGAGCAGTTCTTC
TRBV7-9	.	16	.	TRBJ2-7	CASSLSGSSSGYEQYF	.
TRBV6-5	few	14	.	TRBJ1-2	CASSYVEDRACYTF	TGTGCCAGCAGTTACGTCGAGGATCGTGCGTGCTACACCTTC
TRBV5-5	many	17	TRBD1	TRBJ2-1	CASSLGVGTGLYNEQFF	TGTGCCAGCAGCCTCGGCGTGGGGACAGGGCTCTACAATGAGCAGTTCTTC
TRBV20-1	many	12	TRBD1	TRBJ2-7	CSAKNRGHEQYF	TGCAGTGCTAAGAACAGGGGTCACGAGCAGTACTTC
TRBV4-1	.	12	.	TRBJ1-4	CASNQDPEKLFF	TGCGCCAGCAACCAAGATCCTGAAAAACTGTTTTTT
TRBV4-1	few	18	.	TRBJ1-6	CASSQTARRVGEYSPLHF	TGCGCCAGCAGCCAAACGGCTAGACGGGTGGGGGAATATTCACCCCTCCACTTT
TRBV7-2	many	15	TRBD1	TRBJ2-5	CASSGLDRTQETQYF	TGTGCCAGCAGCGGATTGGACAGGACCCAAGAGACCCAGTACTTC
TRBV12-3/TRBV12-4	few	16	TRBD1	TRBJ1-2	CASSLRGAGGIYGYTF	TGTGCCAGCAGTTTAAGGGGTGCAGGGGGGATTTATGGCTACACCTTC
TRBV11-3	many	14	.	TRBJ2-3	CASSLRDRGATQYF	TGTGCCAGCAGCCTCCGGGACCGCGGGGCTACGCAGTATTTT
TRBV19	.	15	.	TRBJ1-1	CASSIAHGVGTEAFF	TGTGCCAGTAGTATAGCCCACGGGGTCGGCACTGAAGCTTTCTTT
TRBV3-1	.	16	TRBD1	TRBJ2-2	CASSQERGRVTGELFF	TGTGCCAGCAGCCAAGAAAGGGGGCGGGTGACCGGGGAGCTGTTTTTT
TRBV19	.	13	TRBD1	TRBJ2-1	CASSAGTDNEQFF	TGTGCCAGTAGTGCTGGGACAGACAATGAGCAGTTCTTC
TRBV7-3	few	15	TRBD1	TRBJ1-2	CASSPGTGEYYGYTF	TGTGCCAGCAGCCCTGGGACAGGGGAGTACTATGGCTACACCTTC
TRBV28	.	16	.	TRBJ1-2	CASSPYQGPPNYGYTF	TGTGCCAGCAGTCCGTATCAGGGGCCACCTAACTATGGCTACACCTTC
TRBV19	few	15	.	TRBJ2-2	CASSIGDRHTGELFF	TGTGCCAGTAGTATCGGTGACAGACACACCGGGGAGCTGTTTTTT
TRBV10-3	.	14	TRBD1	TRBJ1-2	CAINPGQGAWGYTF	TGTGCCATCAATCCTGGACAGGGGGCTTGGGGCTACACCTTC